The clone carrying this T cell receptor (beta chain) was detected many times. Its antigen is not identified. This specimen comes from a study of T cells in Graves' hyperthyroidism and ophthalmopathy. Study findings and constraints: Classification by a 13 V-J model distinguished ophthalmopathy from stable hyperthyroidism. The model anticipated ophthalmopathy a median 6.5 months pre-onset.

V trimming: 7 bases; J trimming: 4 bases; junction bases outside the gene matches: 6. Germline CDR1 and CDR2: MNHEY and SVGEGT. CDR3 size: 13 residues. RNA transcripts gave rise to amplified TCR beta CDR3 regions. HTBI primers were the set used in a first-round RT-PCR of the TCR CDR3. From the multiplex PCR reads, TCRdb called clonotypes with MiXCR, one entry per CDR3 protein. This repertoire shows fewer than 650,000 distinct CDR3 sequences, over 12% found once; its top ten account for around 4.1%. Patients showing uncontrolled infection, other autoimmune disease, pregnancy or lactation were ineligible.

The origin of this receptor is a woman between 40 and 50 years old with Graves' ophthalmopathy. The rearrangement uses TRBV6-2 or TRBV6-3 and TRBJ1-1, with 7 bases fitting TRBD1. Sample: blood. The CDR3 region has the DNA TGTGCCAGCACCCAGGGGGGTTTCACTGAAGCTTTCTTT. The encoded protein is CASTQGGFTEAFF.